The rows below give T cell receptor beta chains drawn from one sample of a study of blood T cells in healthy people across ages. TCRdb fed the 5' RACE reads into MiXCR, producing one record per CDR3 protein. The sample lists 750,000 or so distinct CDR3 sequences, 20% to 25% occurring once. This same sample was also taken into another study, of T cells of mothers and their children.

The specimen sequenced was blood. These receptors all come from a boy younger than 18 in good health. CDR3s include the opening cysteine and the closing phenylalanine or tryptophan. Fields, in order: clone size, V gene, J gene, D gene, CDR3 protein, CDR3 DNA. A D gene is named only where the DNA matches it firmly. Size is stated for part of the rows, as once, few or many counts, or as a class when the clone is expanded.

few	TRBV7-9	TRBJ2-5	NA	CASKGEGQETQYF	TGTGCCAGCAAGGGAGAGGGGCAAGAGACCCAGTACTTC
NA	TRBV20-1	TRBJ2-1	TRBD2	CSAYSGGDNEQFF	TGCAGTGCTTACAGCGGGGGCGACAATGAGCAGTTCTTC
NA	TRBV12-3/TRBV12-4	TRBJ2-1	NA	CASSLIRRSVEQFF	TGTGCCAGCAGTTTAATCCGCAGGAGCGTTGAGCAGTTCTTC
NA	TRBV25-1	TRBJ2-5	NA	CASSGHSQETQYF	TGTGCCAGCAGTGGACATAGCCAAGAGACCCAGTACTTC
NA	TRBV6-1	TRBJ1-6	NA	CASSDLGAVSPLHF	TGTGCCAGCAGTGATCTGGGGGCAGTTTCACCCCTCCACTTT
few	TRBV4-1	TRBJ1-3	NA	CASSQGLGNTIYF	TGCGCCAGCAGCCAAGGCCTCGGTAACACCATATATTTT
NA	TRBV12-3/TRBV12-4	TRBJ2-2	TRBD2	CASTPTGTSGPGELFF	TGTGCCAGCACCCCAACCGGGACTAGCGGCCCCGGGGAGCTGTTTTTT
NA	TRBV29-1	TRBJ2-1	TRBD2	CSFYSSGSLLDEQFF	TGCAGCTTTTACTCTAGCGGGAGCCTCCTCGATGAGCAGTTCTTC
few	TRBV9	TRBJ2-7	TRBD2	CASSVGREAPYEQYF	TGTGCCAGCAGCGTAGGTCGGGAGGCCCCCTACGAGCAGTACTTC
NA	TRBV29-1	TRBJ2-5	NA	CSVVLESTETQYF	TGCAGCGTTGTACTAGAAAGTACGGAGACCCAGTACTTC
few	TRBV4-1	TRBJ2-3	TRBD1	CASSHGQGRNTQYF	TGCGCCAGCAGCCACGGACAGGGGAGAAATACGCAGTATTTT
NA	TRBV20-1	TRBJ2-1	TRBD2	CSGVGTSGRDSYNEQFF	TGCAGCGGCGTAGGGACTAGCGGGAGGGATTCCTACAATGAGCAGTTCTTC
NA	TRBV20-1	TRBJ2-3	TRBD2	CSRTSSNTQYF	TGCAGTCGGACTAGCTCAAATACGCAGTATTTT
NA	TRBV14	TRBJ2-5	NA	CASSQGLRQTQYF	TGTGCCAGCAGCCAAGGGCTCAGACAGACCCAGTACTTC
few	TRBV10-3	TRBJ1-4	NA	CAISAHGATNEKLFF	TGTGCCATCAGTGCGCACGGTGCAACTAATGAAAAACTGTTTTTT
few	TRBV4-3	TRBJ2-7	NA	CASSQDNRQVYYEQYF	TGCGCCAGCAGCCAAGACAACAGGCAGGTTTACTACGAGCAGTACTTC
NA	TRBV5-1	TRBJ2-2	NA	CASRLAGEDTGELFF	TGCGCCAGCAGACTGGCAGGGGAGGACACCGGGGAGCTGTTTTTT
NA	TRBV6-6	TRBJ2-5	NA	CASSYSLGQETQYF	TGTGCCAGCAGTTACTCCCTGGGCCAAGAGACCCAGTACTTC
NA	TRBV5-5	TRBJ1-1	TRBD1	CASSRRTGELNTEAFF	TGTGCCAGCAGCCGCCGGACAGGGGAGTTGAACACTGAAGCTTTCTTT
NA	TRBV24-1	TRBJ2-5	TRBD2	CATSDLTSGLETQYF	TGTGCCACCAGTGATTTGACTAGCGGTCTAGAGACCCAGTACTTC
few	TRBV15	TRBJ1-4	TRBD1	CATSRLQGASTNEKLFF	TGTGCCACCAGCAGGTTACAGGGGGCGTCGACTAATGAAAAACTGTTTTTT
NA	TRBV7-9	TRBJ2-7	NA	CASSLAAGDEQYF	TGTGCCAGCAGCTTAGCGGCAGGCGACGAGCAGTACTTC
NA	TRBV6-2/TRBV6-3	TRBJ2-7	NA	CASSSDRYSEQYF	TGTGCCAGCAGTTCGGACCGTTACAGCGAGCAGTACTTC
many	TRBV27	TRBJ2-7	TRBD1	CASRGTGDYEQYF	TGTGCCAGCAGGGGGACAGGGGACTACGAGCAGTACTTC
NA	TRBV7-6	TRBJ2-7	TRBD1	CASSPGTASSYEQYF	TGTGCCAGCAGCCCCGGGACAGCGAGCTCCTACGAGCAGTACTTC
few	TRBV7-2	TRBJ2-1	TRBD2	CASSLAGGRYEQFF	TGTGCCAGCAGCTTAGCAGGCGGGAGGTATGAGCAGTTCTTC
many	TRBV7-9	TRBJ2-2	TRBD1	CASSSGQMNTGELFF	TGTGCCAGCAGCTCGGGACAGATGAACACCGGGGAGCTGTTTTTT